This paragraph reports one T cell receptor (beta chain). The antigen remains undetermined. The sample is drawn from a study of cytomegalovirus exposure and HLA in healthy donors. Study-wide results and caveats: Later analysis reportedly placed an Asian-associated ancestry cluster below the roughly 680-donor mean in N-insertions. TCR beta sequences numbering 15,000 to 20,000 were associated with HLA alleles at 0.05 false discovery rate in a later analysis. Some V segments (TRBV6-2 and TRBV6-3 among them) were excluded as indistinguishable. Across HLA loci, a later analysis found differing TCR association rates, with DRB1 most and HLA-C fewest.

PCR used 60 Vbeta primers and 13 Jbeta primers. Using immunoSEQ multiplex PCR, the repertoire was profiled, and TCRdb retains in-frame clones only, with some absent. The table includes 65,000 to 85,000 clones, about four fifths detected once. Trimming pared 3 bases from V and 8 bases from J, leaving 13 bases between. Germline V gene lookup returns CDR1 LNHDA and CDR2 SQIVND (reference sequence). This CDR3 spans 13 amino acids. This clonotype was sampled from a woman in her 50s in good health and CMV-seronegative. This sequence joins TRBV19 and TRBJ1-2; the D is unclear. The specimen was PBMCs. This CDR3 is CASSIIAGGGYTF. In nucleotides, the CDR3 is TGTGCCAGTAGTATTATAGCCGGCGGCGGCTACACCTTC.